Here is one T cell receptor (beta chain) with its context. Its antigen has not been determined. Base quality data are lacking; no much larger clone is found one base away. The receptor library was made with 5' RACE. The sequencer was an Illumina HiSeq 2500. A second PCR of roughly 6 to 11 cycles was run with a J-beta primer mix and a sample-barcoded 5' primer. Each TCR beta cDNA molecule received a unique molecular identifier from a template-switch 5' adaptor carrying 12 random nucleotides. Each sample yielded at least 3 million CDR3-containing paired-end reads. The Mint cDNA synthesis kit, primed by a TRBC-specific oligonucleotide, was used to synthesize first-strand cDNA from all RNA. All cDNA was treated with uracil-DNA glycosylase and then went through a first 18-cycle PCR with the universal primers M1SS and BC2_uni_R. In the authors' own workflow: Each sample was normalized by randomly selecting 1 million high-quality reads, each carrying a distinct molecular identifier. Instead of being binned into consensus sequences, reads that shared molecular identifiers were thrown out. CDR3 identification, clonotype clustering and error correction used MiTCR with a Q25 quality threshold and the strictest error-elimination algorithm. A nonparametric unseen species model using Euler transformation provided a lower-bound estimate of total TCR beta diversity. TCRdb reran the public reads through fastp at Q25 and MiXCR, keeping productive beta chains. Duplicate CDR3 protein sequences are folded into a single record with the most common DNA and genes. The V and J calls were determined by TCRdb, not by the authors. The sample profile shows roughly 1 million distinct CDR3 sequences; almost 25% of them were found once. The ten top clones hold about 0.8% of the sample.

This specimen comes from a study of blood T cells in healthy people across ages (dated by TCRdb to between 2015 and 2016). Study-level background: In model experiments, template switching captured roughly one uniquely barcoded TCR beta cDNA molecule for every two T cells. Donors were grouped into four age groups: young (average roughly 15 years), middle-aged (about 40), aged (roughly 62) and long-lived (just over 80). Using deep sequencing normalized with unique cDNA molecular identifiers, the study measured how TCR beta repertoire diversity changes with age. The study analyzed two additional independent replicas of 1 million unique cDNA reads from the same blood draw for two donors, one aged 18 to 30 and one aged 80 or older. General findings and caveats noted by the study authors: Because profiling used bulk unsorted PBMCs, naive and antigen-experienced compartments could not be compared conclusively. Donor CMV infection status was unknown, potentially confounding age-related changes in expanded clonotypes. Estimates of total diversity based on one million sequenced T cells were regarded as lower bounds and as underestimates. Compared with the aged group, the long-lived group had more naive CD4+ T cells, fewer expanded clones and increased TCR diversity, suggesting age selection. A strong correlation was found between observed TCR beta diversity and the percentage of naive T cells measured by flow cytometry. Observed TCR beta diversity per million T cells fell roughly linearly with age, and a significant reduction was already apparent by age around 44.

The donors were 40 or so Caucasian individuals from Russia, aged roughly 6 to 100 years, who were systemically healthy. Each donor gave 9 to 10 milliliters of peripheral blood, collected into EDTA-treated Vacutainer tubes. Ficoll-Paque density-gradient centrifugation was used to isolate PBMCs, with at least 6.5 million per sample. Total RNA was extracted from PBMCs with Trizol reagent, with at least 5.5 micrograms obtained per sample. For every donor, flow cytometry on a PBMC aliquot measured the percentage of naive CD45RAhigh/CD27high T cells. CDR1 and CDR2 are read off the germline V gene as SGHTA and FQGNSA. Relative to germline, V is 5 bases shorter and J is 8 bases shorter, with 15 bases between their ends. CDR3 length: 14 amino acids, cysteine to phenylalanine. Only the CDR3 region is kept as DNA, spanning 42 bases read in frame from base 1. Separately, the same data were catalogued under a study of T cells of mothers and their children. As described in the second report: Nine systemically healthy Caucasian individuals, comprising three mothers and their six children, were included as donors. cDNA synthesis used all of the extracted RNA, with roughly 1.6 ug of RNA in each 15 ul reaction. In the second PCR, the M1S primer introduced both the sample barcodes and 2-4 random nucleotides. Over 9 million TCR beta CDR3 reads were obtained for each mother, and 3 million to 3.5 million reads were obtained for each child. TCR recombination output is similarly shaped by thymic selection in related and unrelated pairs, with a minor effect exerted by inherited differences. Normalized repertoire overlap was always found to be slightly, but never significantly, higher in related mother-child pairs than in unrelated mother-child pairs. No persistent microchimeric T cell clones were detected, at a sensitivity of approximately 90 clones per million clonotypes. The study used deep NGS to compare TCR beta repertoires of mothers and children, seeking features distinguishing related mother-child pairs from unrelated individuals. Mothers averaged roughly 40 +/- 4 years of age and children averaged around 11 +/- 4 years. After adapter ligation was performed with NEBNext reagents, the libraries were sequenced on an Illumina HiSeq 2000 with 100+100 nt paired-end reads. To avoid cross-contamination, the mother libraries and the child libraries were prepared a month apart and sequenced in separate runs. Between about 500,000 and 2,100,000 distinct TCR beta clonotypes were identified per donor. Naive TCR beta clonotypes were estimated from low-frequency clonotypes matched to each donor's FACS-determined naive share, without sorting.

Input material: blood. The V and J genes are TRBV7-2 and TRBJ2-2; the D gene assignment is perhaps TRBD1 or TRBD2, with each matching 6 bases. The clonotype comes from a girl under 10 years old in good health. CDR3 reads: CASSLGAGWGELFF. The DNA sequence is as follows: TGTGCCAGCAGCCTGGGGGCGGGATGGGGGGAGCTGTTTTTT.